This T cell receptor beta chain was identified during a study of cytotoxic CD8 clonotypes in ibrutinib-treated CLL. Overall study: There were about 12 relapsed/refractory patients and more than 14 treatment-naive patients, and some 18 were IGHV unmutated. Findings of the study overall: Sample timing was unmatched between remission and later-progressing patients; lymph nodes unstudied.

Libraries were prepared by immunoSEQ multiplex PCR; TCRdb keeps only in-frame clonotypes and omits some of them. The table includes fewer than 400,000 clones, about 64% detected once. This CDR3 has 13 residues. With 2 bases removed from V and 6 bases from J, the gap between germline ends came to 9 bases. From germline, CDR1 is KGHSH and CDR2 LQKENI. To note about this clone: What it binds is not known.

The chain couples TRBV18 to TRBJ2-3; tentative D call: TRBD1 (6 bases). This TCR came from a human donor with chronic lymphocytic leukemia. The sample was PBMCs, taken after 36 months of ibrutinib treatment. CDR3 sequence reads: CASSPATGDTQYF. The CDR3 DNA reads TGTGCCAGCTCACCAGCTACAGGGGATACGCAGTATTTT. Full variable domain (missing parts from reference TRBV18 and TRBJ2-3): NAGVMQNPRHLVRRRGQEARLRCSPMKGHSHVYWYRQLPEEGLKFMVYLQKENIIDESGMPKERFSAEFPKEGPSILRIQQVVRGDSAAYFCASSPATGDTQYFGPGTRLTVL.